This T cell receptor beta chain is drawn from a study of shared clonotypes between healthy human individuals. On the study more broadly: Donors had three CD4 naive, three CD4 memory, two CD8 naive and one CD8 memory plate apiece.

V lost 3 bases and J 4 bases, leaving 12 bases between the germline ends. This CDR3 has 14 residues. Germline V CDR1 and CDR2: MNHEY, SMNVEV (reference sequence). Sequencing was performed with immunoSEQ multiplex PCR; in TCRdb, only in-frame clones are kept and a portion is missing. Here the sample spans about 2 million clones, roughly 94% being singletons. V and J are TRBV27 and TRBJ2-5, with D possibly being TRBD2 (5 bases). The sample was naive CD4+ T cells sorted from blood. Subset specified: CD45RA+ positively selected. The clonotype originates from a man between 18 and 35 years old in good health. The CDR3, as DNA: TGTGCCAGCAGTTTGCGCCGGGAAGGAGAGACCCAGTACTTC. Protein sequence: CASSLRREGETQYF.